What follows is one TCR beta chain and its context. The record originates from a study of blood T cell repertoires in COVID-19. The germline CDR1 and CDR2 sequences are MGHRA and YSYEKL. Deletions cut 1 base from V and 3 bases from J, with 11 bases between. The CDR3 is 15 residues long. Assay: immunoSEQ multiplex PCR; the TCRdb copy retains only in-frame clones and omits some. This sample carries some 66,000 clones, 85% to 95% of them seen once, and the ten largest clones take approximately 2.6%. This clonotype was sampled from a man between 65 and 85 years old with active COVID-19. The genes are TRBV4-1 and TRBJ2-3; tentative D call: TRBD2 (5 bases). The sequencing input was peripheral blood. DNA for the CDR3: TGCGCCAGCAGCCAAGCCGGGGTTCGGACAGATACGCAGTATTTT. Amino acids: CASSQAGVRTDTQYF.